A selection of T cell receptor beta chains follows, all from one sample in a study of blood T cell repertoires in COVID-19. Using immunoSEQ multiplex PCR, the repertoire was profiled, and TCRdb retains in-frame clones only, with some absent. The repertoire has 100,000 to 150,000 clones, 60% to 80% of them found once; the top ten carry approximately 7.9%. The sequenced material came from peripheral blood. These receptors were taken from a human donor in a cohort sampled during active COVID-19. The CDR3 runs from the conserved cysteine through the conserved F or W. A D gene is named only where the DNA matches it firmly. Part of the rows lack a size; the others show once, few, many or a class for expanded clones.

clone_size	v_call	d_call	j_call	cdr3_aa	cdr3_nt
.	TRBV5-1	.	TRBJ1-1	CASSSIETENTEAFF	TGCGCCAGCAGCTCGATCGAGACAGAGAACACTGAAGCTTTCTTT
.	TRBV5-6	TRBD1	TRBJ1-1	CASSATGAPNTEAFF	TGTGCCAGCAGCGCAACAGGGGCCCCGAACACTGAAGCTTTCTTT
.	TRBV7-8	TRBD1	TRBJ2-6	CASILLGQGLDVLTF	TGTGCCAGCATCCTCCTCGGACAGGGTTTAGACGTCCTGACTTTC
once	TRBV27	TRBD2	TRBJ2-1	CASSLGLAGSREQFF	TGTGCCAGCAGCCTAGGACTAGCGGGGTCACGGGAGCAGTTCTTC
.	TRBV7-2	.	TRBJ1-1	CVSSLVGLTEAFF	TGTGTCAGCAGCTTAGTGGGGCTCACTGAAGCTTTCTTT
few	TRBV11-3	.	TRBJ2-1	CASSSEAPNEQFF	TGTGCCAGCAGCTCCGAGGCACCTAATGAGCAGTTCTTC
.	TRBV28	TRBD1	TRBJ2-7	CASLGQGSFDEQYF	TGTGCCAGCCTAGGACAGGGAAGTTTCGACGAGCAGTACTTC
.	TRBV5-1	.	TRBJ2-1	CASSPNPLSGSYNEQFF	TGCGCCAGCAGCCCTAACCCCCTCTCCGGCTCCTACAATGAGCAGTTCTTC
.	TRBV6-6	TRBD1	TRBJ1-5	CASSIRGSNQPQHF	TGTGCCAGCAGTATCAGGGGGAGCAATCAGCCCCAGCATTTT
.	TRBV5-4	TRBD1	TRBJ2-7	CASSSDRDSYEQYF	TGTGCCAGCAGTTCCGACCGGGACAGCTACGAGCAGTACTTC
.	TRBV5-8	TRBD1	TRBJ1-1	CASSVTGVPEAFF	TGTGCCAGCAGCGTTACAGGGGTTCCTGAAGCTTTCTTT
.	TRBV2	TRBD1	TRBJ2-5	CASSLVQGAQEETQYF	TGTGCCAGCAGTCTCGTACAGGGGGCGCAGGAAGAGACCCAGTACTTC
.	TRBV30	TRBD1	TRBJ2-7	CAWSRTGLYEQYF	TGTGCCTGGAGTCGGACAGGGCTTTACGAGCAGTACTTC
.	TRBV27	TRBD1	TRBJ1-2	CASSLKGGNSYGYTF	TGTGCCAGCAGTTTAAAAGGGGGCAATAGCTATGGCTACACCTTC
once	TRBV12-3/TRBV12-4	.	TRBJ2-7	CASSFESSHEQYF	TGTGCCAGCAGTTTCGAAAGCTCCCACGAGCAGTACTTC
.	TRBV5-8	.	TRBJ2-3	CASSLSGGSRTDTQYF	TGTGCCAGCAGCCTTTCAGGAGGGAGCCGCACAGATACGCAGTATTTT
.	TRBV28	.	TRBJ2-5	CASSSNWGRETQYF	TGTGCCAGCAGTTCCAACTGGGGGCGGGAGACCCAGTACTTC
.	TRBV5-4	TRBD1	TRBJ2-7	CASSFWTGREQYF	TGTGCCAGCAGCTTCTGGACAGGCCGCGAGCAGTACTTC
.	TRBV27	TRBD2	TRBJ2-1	CASSLGGRTGNEQFF	TGTGCCAGCAGTTTAGGCGGGAGGACGGGGAATGAGCAGTTCTTC
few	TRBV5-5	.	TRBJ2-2	CASSLTAVLSTGELFF	TGTGCCAGCAGCTTGACGGCAGTACTAAGCACCGGGGAGCTGTTTTTT
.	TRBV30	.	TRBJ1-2	CAWSQFYGYTF	TGTGCCTGGAGTCAGTTCTATGGCTACACCTTC
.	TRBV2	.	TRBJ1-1	CASIRDGGVRNTEAFF	TGTGCCAGCATAAGGGACGGGGGAGTGCGGAACACTGAAGCTTTCTTT
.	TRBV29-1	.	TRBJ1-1	CSVEEAPAGNTEAFF	TGCAGCGTTGAAGAAGCCCCGGCGGGGAACACTGAAGCTTTCTTT
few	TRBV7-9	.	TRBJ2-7	CASSLEGGGNEQYF	TGTGCCAGCAGCTTAGAGGGGGGGGGCAACGAGCAGTACTTC
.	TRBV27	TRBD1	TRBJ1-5	CASAPGGLQPQHF	TGTGCCAGTGCCCCAGGGGGGCTTCAGCCCCAGCATTTT
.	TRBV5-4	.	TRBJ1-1	CASTGGWLGTEAFF	TGTGCCAGCACGGGGGGTTGGCTGGGCACTGAAGCTTTCTTT
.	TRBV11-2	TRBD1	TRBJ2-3	CASTRRDSDTDTQYF	TGTGCCAGCACCCGAAGGGACAGTGACACAGATACGCAGTATTTT
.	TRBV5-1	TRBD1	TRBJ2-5	CASSTTRGETQYF	TGCGCCAGCAGCACGACCAGGGGGGAGACCCAGTACTTC
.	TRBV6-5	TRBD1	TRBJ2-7	CAAKQGAGEQYF	TGTGCCGCAAAACAGGGGGCGGGCGAGCAGTACTTC
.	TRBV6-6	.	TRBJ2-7	CASSSQRDEQYF	TGTGCCAGCAGTTCCCAGAGGGACGAGCAGTACTTC
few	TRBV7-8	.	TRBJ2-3	CASSQSGVADTQYF	TGTGCCAGCAGCCAATCGGGGGTAGCAGATACGCAGTATTTT
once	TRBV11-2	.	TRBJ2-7	CASSPGANPEQYF	TGTGCCAGCAGCCCCGGAGCCAACCCCGAGCAGTACTTC
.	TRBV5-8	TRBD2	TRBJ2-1	CASSLGVAGGNYNEQFF	TGTGCCAGCAGCTTGGGAGTGGCGGGGGGCAATTACAATGAGCAGTTCTTC
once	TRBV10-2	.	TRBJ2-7	CASSEWRGGYEQYF	TGCGCCAGCAGTGAGTGGAGAGGGGGCTACGAGCAGTACTTC
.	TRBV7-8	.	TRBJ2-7	CASSLDSFSIFEYEQYF	TGTGCCAGCAGCTTAGACAGCTTTTCTATCTTCGAATACGAGCAGTACTTC
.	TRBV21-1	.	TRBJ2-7	CASTEGLSLEQYF	TGTGCCAGCACAGAGGGACTCTCCTTAGAGCAGTACTTC
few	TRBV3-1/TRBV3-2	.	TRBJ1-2	CASSQVRGHYGYTF	TGTGCCAGCAGCCAAGTCAGGGGACACTATGGCTACACCTTC
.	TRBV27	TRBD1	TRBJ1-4	CASSPLGGGEKLFF	TGTGCCAGCAGCCCGTTAGGGGGCGGTGAAAAACTGTTTTTT
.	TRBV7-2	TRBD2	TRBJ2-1	CASSPRRAGGGVDEQFF	TGTGCCAGCAGCCCTAGGCGGGCTGGCGGGGGGGTTGATGAGCAGTTCTTC
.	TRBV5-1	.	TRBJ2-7	CASSLGGSQPLEQYF	TGCGCCAGCAGCTTGGGAGGGTCCCAGCCCCTCGAGCAGTACTTC
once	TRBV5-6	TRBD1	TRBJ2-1	CASSLGGAYNEQFF	TGTGCCAGCAGCTTAGGGGGCGCTTACAATGAGCAGTTCTTC
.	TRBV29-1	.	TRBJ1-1	CSVRRTANTEAFF	TGCAGCGTCCGTAGGACAGCGAACACTGAAGCTTTCTTT